This record covers a single T cell receptor (beta chain). Its recognized antigen is unknown. Base qualities are missing; no much larger clone stands one base away. The data belong to a study of blood T cell repertoires in COVID-19 (dated by TCRdb to 2018 to 2021). Study-wide context: The collaborator samples originated in the United States, Italy and Spain and spanned the acute and convalescent phases of COVID-19. The material from the prospective study consisted of cDNA or gDNA derived from T cells, B-cell-depleted T cells, or PBMCs. The dataset comprised deeply sampled blood TCRbeta repertoires from subjects exposed to, actively infected with, or recovered from COVID-19. A freely available public database, intended as a resource for researchers studying the immune response to SARS-CoV-2, is where the repertoires were released. Samples were obtained from the ongoing ImmuneRACE study (first 160 participants) and from some 1,200 subjects provided by 6 global collaborators. Sample metadata almost always included a de-identified subject ID, COVID-19 status, age in years and sex. Where available, HLA class I and class II types were obtained from metadata supplied by the sample provider rather than from assay-based typing.

From cysteine to phenylalanine, the CDR3 is 14 amino acids long. Just the 42-base CDR3 DNA is kept, in frame starting at base 1. V loses 11 bases at its end and J loses 5 bases; junction bases beyond the gene matches: 15. The CDR1 and CDR2 encoded by the germline V gene are SGHTA and FQGTGA. TCRbeta CDR3 regions were amplified from genomic DNA by means of the immunoSEQ Assay, a bias-controlled multiplex PCR. From the authors' description of their analysis: Nucleated cell counts per sample were estimated from amplification of reference gene primers within the assay. To quantify the absolute abundance of each unique TCRbeta CDR3 rearrangement, sequence reads were collapsed and filtered. For each sample, productive Simpson clonality was calculated as the square root of Simpson's diversity index over productive rearrangements. The table was pulled from immuneACCESS by TCRdb, which kept in-frame rearrangements only. Such tables lose some clones; where checked, under half of the loss comes from unresolved V genes, and the rest has no known cause. That table furnishes V, J and clone size, whereas the DNA furnished D and trimming. This sample comprises around 140,000 clones, approximately 89% of them detected only once. More than 9% of the sample is held by the ten biggest clonotypes.

Whole blood was collected in K2EDTA tubes by collaborating institutions according to the institutions' own protocols. For TCRbeta analysis, collaborators shipped samples in one of three forms: frozen whole blood, isolated PBMCs, or DNA extracted from either of those sample types. Beyond this particular receptor, the publication reports: How much clinical and demographic metadata was included differed by source and by participant, and the metadata was provided uncurated.

This TCR derives from a man in his 60s with active or convalescent COVID-19. The chain is encoded by TRBV7-3 joined to TRBJ2-7; 7 of the junction bases match TRBD2. The sequencing sample was made of peripheral blood. The CDR3 amino acid sequence is: CASSGRIKLNEQYF. The DNA reads as follows: TGTGCCTCTAGCGGACGGATTAAACTCAACGAGCAGTACTTC.